Detailed here is one TCR beta chain. The data originate from a study of control samples from healthy donors and cancer patients. The repertoire was sequenced with immunoSEQ multiplex PCR; TCRdb's copy has only in-frame clones and lacks some. The table records 110,000 to 150,000 clones, roughly 89% of them present only once. In germline, CDR1 is SEHNR, CDR2 FQNEAQ (reference sequence). This CDR3 contains 14 residues. V lost 5 bases and J 5 bases, leaving 15 bases between the germline ends. This chain uses TRBV7-9 with TRBJ1-1; D is unclear. The clonotype comes from a man younger than 40 in good health. The sample was blood. CDR3 region: CASSQVLRGTEAFF. CDR3 bases: TGTGCCAGCAGCCAAGTGCTTCGGGGAACTGAAGCTTTCTTT. Full variable domain (outside the CDR3, taken from reference TRBV7-9 and TRBJ1-1): DTGVSQNPRHKITKRGQNVTFRCDPISEHNRLYWYRQTLGQGPEFLTYFQNEAQLEKSRLLSDRFSAERPKGSFSTLEIQRTEQGDSAMYLCASSQVLRGTEAFFGQGTRLTVV.